This T cell receptor beta chain was found in a study of regulatory T cells in long-lasting Graves disease. Trimming stripped 4 bases from V and 5 bases from J, with 22 bases between. Germline lookup yields CDR1 SGHRS and CDR2 YFSETQ. This CDR3 is 16 amino acids long. Sample time point: persistent/refractory GD, antithyroid drugs over 5 years with positive TRAb. Generation of the TCR library employed RNA extracted from PBMCs. For TCR beta, libraries came from iRepertoire HTBI primers and Arm-PCR of CDR3 regions. MiXCR, run by TCRdb on the multiplex PCR reads, gives a single entry per CDR3 protein. The sample lists under 450,000 distinct CDR3 sequences, about a quarter seen once, with approximately 26% in the top ten. About this clonotype: The antigen is not known.

Study-wide findings and caveats: Persistent disease preferred TRBV28, TRBJ1-2 and TRBJ2-5; new disease, TRBV20-1 and TRBJ2-1. The researchers studied only peripheral blood, not thyroid tissue. New patients shared 970 or so public clonotypes, and persistent patients shared more, with under 3,000.

Sequencing was performed on peripheral blood mononuclear cells (PBMCs), taken when the disease was refractory, from a patient treated with antithyroid drugs. The clonotype was recovered from a female donor with Graves disease. The rearrangement links TRBV5-1 to TRBJ2-7, with unresolved D. The CDR3 nucleotides are TGCGCCAGCAGCCAACGTAACGATGTCCCCGTCAACGAGCAGTACTTC. Translating gives CASSQRNDVPVNEQYF. Combining the CDR3 with reference TRBV5-1 and TRBJ2-7 gives the whole variable domain KAGVTQTPRYLIKTRGQQVTLSCSPISGHRSVSWYQQTPGQGLQFLFEYFSETQRNKGNFPGRFSGRQFSNSRSEMNVSTLELGDSALYLCASSQRNDVPVNEQYFGPGTRLTVT.